This TCR beta chain was identified in a study of T cell clonality in common variable immunodeficiency. General observations from the study: Reportedly, TCR beta sequences from common variable immunodeficiency showed fewer deletions and N-nucleotide insertions. T cell subpopulation sequencing would be needed to explain CVID clonality.

Clones were read by immunoSEQ multiplex PCR, and TCRdb kept only the in-frame ones, dropping some. The table records about 52,000 clones without singletons, the ten largest covering 2% to 2.5%. This CDR3 is built from 15 residues. Per the germline V gene, CDR1 is LNHDA and CDR2 is SQIVND (reference sequence). The V segment lost 7 bases and the J segment 1 base; nucleotides outside the gene matches: 5. This clone showed up many times. The antigen is not known. The CDR3 is cut off 3 residues early in the read; its end comes from the germline J gene. Sequencing was carried out using peripheral blood mononuclear cells. This TCR was sampled from a person between 18 and 70 years old in good health. The chain recombines TRBV19 with TRBJ2-4; 9 nucleotides line up with TRBD1. The sequenced CDR3 bases are TGTGCCAGTACGACAGGGGGGGCGGCCAAAAACATT. Protein sequence: CASTTGGAAKNI. The whole CDR3 protein reads CASTTGGAAKNIQYF.